These T cell receptor beta chains were read from a single sample in a study of OX40 agonist ivuxolimab in advanced cancers. Profiled with immunoSEQ multiplex PCR; TCRdb holds only in-frame clones, not every one. The table has about 55,000 clones, about 89% seen once. Material: CD4+ or CD8+ T cells sorted from blood, obtained in a trial of the OX40 agonist ivuxolimab. All receptors derive from an adult with an advanced solid tumor such as melanoma, head and neck, liver or kidney cancer. Each CDR3 is given with its conserved first and last residue. Fields, in order: D gene, V gene, J gene, clone size, CDR3 protein, CDR3 DNA. D genes are given only for firm matches. Size is stated for part of the rows, as once, few or many counts, or as a class when the clone is expanded.

>TRBD2|TRBV28|TRBJ2-7|medium-sized
CASSFPSGSEGEQYF
TGTGCCAGCAGTTTTCCTAGCGGGAGTGAAGGCGAGCAGTACTTC
>.|TRBV15|TRBJ1-4|.
CATSRDRLSKGTNEKLFF
TGTGCCACCAGCAGAGATAGGCTTTCCAAGGGGACTAATGAAAAACTGTTTTTT
>.|TRBV5-1|TRBJ2-2|.
CASSRVGELFF
TGCGCCAGCAGCAGGGTCGGGGAGCTGTTTTTT
>.|TRBV7-6|TRBJ2-5|.
CASSLGAIYVETQYF
TGTGCCAGCAGCTTAGGGGCAATCTATGTGGAGACCCAGTACTTC
>TRBD1|TRBV7-8|TRBJ2-7|.
CASSLALTGVPYEQYF
TGTGCCAGCAGCTTAGCGCTGACAGGGGTCCCATACGAGCAGTACTTC
>.|TRBV29-1|TRBJ1-1|.
CSAAQGITEAFF
TGCAGCGCCGCCCAGGGCATCACTGAAGCTTTCTTT
>.|TRBV28|TRBJ1-5|.
CASSFLGGGNQPQHF
TGTGCCAGCAGTTTTTTGGGAGGGGGCAATCAGCCCCAGCATTTT
>.|TRBV19|TRBJ1-1|.
CASSFGGQTEAFF
TGTGCCAGTAGCTTCGGGGGGCAGACTGAAGCTTTCTTT
>.|TRBV30|TRBJ1-4|.
CAWREGGDEKLFF
TGTGCCTGGAGGGAGGGGGGGGATGAAAAACTGTTTTTT
>.|TRBV5-1|TRBJ1-3|.
CASSYGNTIYF
TGCGCCAGCAGCTACGGAAACACCATATATTTT
>TRBD2|TRBV2|TRBJ2-3|.
CAGELAGGNTDTQYF
TGTGCCGGAGAATTAGCGGGAGGAAACACAGATACGCAGTATTTT
>.|TRBV30|TRBJ2-1|.
CAWSVRGSSYNEQFF
TGTGCCTGGAGTGTACGGGGAAGCTCCTACAATGAGCAGTTCTTC
>.|TRBV7-6|TRBJ1-3|once
CASSSQTDTIYF
TGTGCCAGCAGCTCCCAGACAGATACCATATATTTT
>.|TRBV19|TRBJ2-2|.
CASSRGFRGELFF
TGTGCCAGTAGCCGGGGGTTTAGGGGGGAGCTGTTTTTT
>.|TRBV2|TRBJ1-5|.
CASSAQVGGQPQHF
TGTGCCAGCAGCGCACAGGTTGGGGGCCAGCCCCAGCATTTT
>.|TRBV27|TRBJ1-1|.
CASSSTGNTEAFF
TGTGCCAGCAGTTCGACAGGGAACACTGAAGCTTTCTTT
>TRBD2|TRBV9|TRBJ2-1|.
CASSLGTSGQSYNEQFF
TGTGCCAGCAGCCTAGGGACTAGCGGGCAATCCTACAATGAGCAGTTCTTC
>.|TRBV7-9|TRBJ2-3|.
CASRGVSSTDTQYF
TGTGCCAGCAGGGGGGTCTCGAGCACAGATACGCAGTATTTT
>.|TRBV2|TRBJ2-7|.
CASKVYEQYF
TGTGCCAGCAAAGTCTACGAGCAGTACTTC
>TRBD1|TRBV7-9|TRBJ1-2|medium-sized
CASSTGTGQRAYGYTF
TGTGCCAGCAGCACCGGGACAGGTCAAAGGGCCTATGGCTACACCTTC
>.|TRBV5-1|TRBJ1-5|.
CASSPTGLRGVQPQHF
TGCGCCAGCAGCCCCACGGGACTTCGGGGGGTTCAGCCCCAGCATTTT
>.|TRBV7-8|TRBJ1-4|few
CASSLEGGRNEKLFF
TGTGCCAGCAGCTTAGAAGGGGGGAGGAATGAAAAACTGTTTTTT
>.|TRBV7-8|TRBJ1-1|few
CASSLGQLFGDMNTEAFF
TGTGCCAGCAGCTTAGGACAGCTTTTTGGGGATATGAACACTGAAGCTTTCTTT
>TRBD1|TRBV19|TRBJ2-3|.
CASSSWTGETQYF
TGTGCCAGTAGTAGCTGGACAGGGGAGACGCAGTATTTT
>.|TRBV5-1|TRBJ1-4|.
CASSLVGALNEKLFF
TGCGCCAGCAGCTTGGTCGGGGCCCTTAATGAAAAACTGTTTTTT
>TRBD1|TRBV5-4|TRBJ1-2|.
CASSPTGNGYTF
TGTGCCAGCAGTCCGACAGGGAACGGCTACACCTTC
>.|TRBV27|TRBJ1-5|.
CASSWAGNQPQHF
TGTGCCAGCAGTTGGGCAGGGAATCAGCCCCAGCATTTT
>.|TRBV30|TRBJ1-1|.
CAFAPGKEVNTEAFF
TGTGCCTTCGCCCCGGGGAAAGAGGTGAACACTGAAGCTTTCTTT
>.|TRBV11-2|TRBJ2-7|few
CASSLALEQYF
TGTGCCAGCAGCTTAGCACTAGAGCAGTACTTC
>.|TRBV12-5|TRBJ1-1|once
CASRQGVETEAFF
TGTGCTAGCAGACAAGGGGTTGAGACTGAAGCTTTCTTT
>TRBD2|TRBV5-1|TRBJ2-1|.
CASSFYTRESSYNEQFF
TGCGCCAGCAGCTTTTATACGCGGGAGAGCTCCTACAATGAGCAGTTCTTC
>.|TRBV28|TRBJ2-3|.
CASTLGSGGIDTQYF
TGTGCCAGCACCCTGGGATCGGGGGGCATAGATACGCAGTATTTT
>TRBD1|TRBV18|TRBJ1-1|.
CASSPEGAYYTEAFF
TGTGCCAGCTCACCTGAGGGGGCCTATTACACTGAAGCTTTCTTT
>.|TRBV19|TRBJ1-2|.
CASSIEEGRGYTF
TGTGCCAGTAGTATAGAAGAAGGGAGAGGCTACACCTTC
>TRBD1|TRBV28|TRBJ1-1|.
CASCPGDRILNTEAFF
TGTGCCAGCTGCCCGGGGGACAGAATCTTGAACACTGAAGCTTTCTTT
>.|TRBV4-1|TRBJ1-1|.
CASTKGRIFMNTEAFF
TGCGCCAGCACCAAAGGGAGAATTTTCATGAACACTGAAGCTTTCTTT
>.|TRBV2|TRBJ1-2|.
CASRRGYYGYTF
TGTGCCAGCAGAAGGGGGTACTATGGCTACACCTTC
>.|TRBV7-9|TRBJ1-1|.
CASSLGGSTEAFF
TGTGCCAGCAGCTTAGGCGGATCCACTGAAGCTTTCTTT
>TRBD1|TRBV9|TRBJ2-4|.
CASSPAAGTGDGIQYF
TGTGCCAGCAGCCCAGCCGCCGGGACAGGGGACGGCATTCAGTACTTC
>.|TRBV5-1|TRBJ1-2|.
CASSRDRTSGYTF
TGCGCCAGCAGCCGCGACAGGACGAGTGGCTACACCTTC
>.|TRBV5-6|TRBJ2-1|.
CASSLGSGYNEQFF
TGTGCCAGCAGCTTGGGATCGGGGTACAATGAGCAGTTCTTC
>.|TRBV4-1|TRBJ1-1|once
CASTAGTEAFF
TGCGCCAGCACCGCTGGAACTGAAGCTTTCTTT
>TRBD2|TRBV19|TRBJ2-7|.
CASSPGTSAYYEQYF
TGTGCCAGTAGTCCCGGGACTAGCGCCTACTACGAGCAGTACTTC
>.|TRBV9|TRBJ1-1|.
CASSVEGGTEAFF
TGTGCCAGCAGCGTAGAGGGCGGTACTGAAGCTTTCTTT
>.|TRBV19|TRBJ1-2|.
CASTLERGFPTYGYTF
TGTGCCAGTACCCTTGAAAGGGGCTTTCCCACATATGGCTACACCTTC